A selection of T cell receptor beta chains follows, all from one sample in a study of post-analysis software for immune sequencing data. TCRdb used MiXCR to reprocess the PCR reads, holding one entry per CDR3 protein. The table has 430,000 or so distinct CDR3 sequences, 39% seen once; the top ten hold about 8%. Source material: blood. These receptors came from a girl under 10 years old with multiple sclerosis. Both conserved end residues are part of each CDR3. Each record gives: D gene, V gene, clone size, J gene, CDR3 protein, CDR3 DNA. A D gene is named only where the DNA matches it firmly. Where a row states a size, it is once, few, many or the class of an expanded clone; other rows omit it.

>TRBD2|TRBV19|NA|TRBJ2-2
CASTAREADYTGELFF
TGTGCCAGTACTGCGCGGGAGGCAGACTACACCGGGGAGCTGTTTTTT
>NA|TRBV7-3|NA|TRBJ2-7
CASSSRPGAPPSEQYF
TGTGCCAGCAGCTCTCGACCGGGGGCCCCCCCGAGCGAGCAGTACTTC
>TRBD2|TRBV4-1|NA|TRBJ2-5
CASSQLAGGSYQETQYF
TGCGCCAGCAGCCAACTAGCGGGGGGCTCGTACCAAGAGACCCAGTACTTC
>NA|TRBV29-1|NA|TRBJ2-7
CSVENYNEQYF
TGCAGCGTCGAGAATTACAATGAGCAGTACTTC
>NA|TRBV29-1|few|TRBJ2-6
CSVLSSGANVLTF
TGCAGCGTTCTATCCTCTGGGGCCAACGTCCTGACTTTC
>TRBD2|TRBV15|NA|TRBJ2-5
CATSRGRLAGRQETQYF
TGTGCCACCAGCAGAGGTCGTCTAGCGGGGCGCCAAGAGACCCAGTACTTC
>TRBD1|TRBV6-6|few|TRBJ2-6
CASRTGSSGANVLTF
TGTGCCAGCAGGACAGGGAGCTCTGGGGCCAACGTCCTGACTTTC
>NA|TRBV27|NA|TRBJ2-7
CASSLLAMSYEQYF
TGTGCCAGCAGTTTATTAGCTATGTCCTACGAGCAGTACTTC
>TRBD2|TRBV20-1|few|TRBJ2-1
CSARRTSGYNEQFF
TGCAGTGCCCGCAGGACTAGCGGGTACAATGAGCAGTTCTTC
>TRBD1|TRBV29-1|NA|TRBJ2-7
CSASGTAYEQYF
TGCAGCGCTTCCGGGACAGCGTACGAGCAGTACTTC
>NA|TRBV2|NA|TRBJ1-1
CASRPTGYEAFF
TGTGCCAGCAGGCCCACAGGTTATGAAGCTTTCTTT
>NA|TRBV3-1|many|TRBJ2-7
CASSHASTYEQYF
TGTGCCAGCAGCCACGCTTCAACCTACGAGCAGTACTTC
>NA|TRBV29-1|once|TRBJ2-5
CSVDQGLREQYF
TGCAGCGTTGATCAGGGTTTGCGTGAGCAGTACTTC
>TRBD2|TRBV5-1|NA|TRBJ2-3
CASSRAASGDTDTQYF
TGCGCCAGCAGCCGGGCGGCTAGCGGGGACACAGATACGCAGTATTTT
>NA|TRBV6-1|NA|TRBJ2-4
CASSEEPWRANIQYF
TGTGCCAGCAGCGAAGAACCCTGGCGGGCAAACATTCAGTACTTC
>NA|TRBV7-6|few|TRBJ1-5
CASSLFQEQGRGQPQHF
TGTGCCAGCAGCTTATTCCAAGAACAGGGAAGAGGACAGCCCCAGCATTTT
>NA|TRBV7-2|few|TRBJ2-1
CASSLAGNSRLQFF
TGTGCCAGCAGCTTAGCAGGGAATAGCCGCCTGCAGTTCTTC
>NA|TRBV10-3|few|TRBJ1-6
CAISVQGPSPLHF
TGTGCCATCAGTGTTCAGGGACCCTCACCCCTCCACTTT
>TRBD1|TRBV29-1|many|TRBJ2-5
CSVVGTGGTQYF
TGCAGCGTAGTGGGGACAGGGGGGACCCAGTACTTC
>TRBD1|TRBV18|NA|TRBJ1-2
CASSPGQSHYGYTF
TGTGCCAGCTCACCGGGACAGTCACACTATGGCTACACCTTC
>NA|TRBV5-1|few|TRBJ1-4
CASSKGDGNEKLFF
TGCGCCAGCAGCAAAGGGGACGGCAATGAAAAACTGTTTTTT
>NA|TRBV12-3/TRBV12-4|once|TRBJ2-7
CASLRDHNEQYF
TGTGCCAGCTTGAGGGACCACAATGAGCAGTACTTC